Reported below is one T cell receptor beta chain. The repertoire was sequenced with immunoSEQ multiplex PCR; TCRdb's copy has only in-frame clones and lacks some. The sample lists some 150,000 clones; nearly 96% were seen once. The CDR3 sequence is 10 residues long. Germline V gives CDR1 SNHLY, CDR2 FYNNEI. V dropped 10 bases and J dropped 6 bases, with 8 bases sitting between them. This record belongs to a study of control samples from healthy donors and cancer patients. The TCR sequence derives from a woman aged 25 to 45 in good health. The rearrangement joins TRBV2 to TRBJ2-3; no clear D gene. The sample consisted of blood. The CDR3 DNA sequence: TGTGCCAAGAGTACGGATACGCAGTATTTT. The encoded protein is CAKSTDTQYF. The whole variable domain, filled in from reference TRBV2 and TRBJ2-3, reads EPEVTQTPSHQVTQMGQEVILRCVPISNHLYFYWYRQILGQKVEFLVSFYNNEISEKSEIFDDQFSVERPDGSNFTLKIRSTKLEDSAMYFCAKSTDTQYFGPGTRLTVL.